These 5 T cell receptor beta chains were sequenced from one sample in a study of CD8 T cells in Susac syndrome. The RNA input was roughly 0.45 to 1 ug, and it was reverse transcribed with random hexamers. TCRdb itself ran the immunoSEQ multiplex PCR reads through MiXCR, one entry per CDR3 protein. This repertoire shows about 140,000 distinct CDR3 sequences, around 93% found once; its top ten account for 0.13% to 0.15%. Sequencing used CD4+ T cells from PBMCs. The receptors were sampled from a human donor with Susac syndrome.

The V call is TRBV4-2, the J call TRBJ2-5, with unresolved D. Germline assignment: CDR1 LGHNA and CDR2 YNFKEQ. V lost 1 base and J lost 6, with 6 bases in between. The CDR3 totals 12 residues. CDR3 DNA: TGTGCCAGCAGCCAAGTAGAGCAGACCCAGTACTTC. It encodes CASSQVEQTQYF.

This clonotype showed up just once. The chain employs TRBV2 and TRBJ2-1; weak D call: TRBD2 (5 bases). Germline V gene data show CDR1 as SNHLY and CDR2 as FYNNEI. Trimming cost V 8 bases and J 0 bases, with 17 bases left between them. CDR3 length equals 16 residues. This CDR3 is CASRGLTGSSYNEQFF. DNA of the CDR3: TGTGCCAGCCGGGGATTGACTGGAAGCTCCTACAATGAGCAGTTCTTC.

The V gene is TRBV4-1, the J gene TRBJ1-2; D unresolved. CDR1 and CDR2 (germline): MGHRA, YSYEKL. The CDR3 is 13 residues long. The germline V and J ends were trimmed by 4 bases and 2 bases, with 8 bases remaining between them. The CDR3 reads CASSLRENYGYTF. CDR3 bases: TGCGCCAGCAGCCTTCGGGAGAACTATGGCTACACCTTC.

V and J are TRBV12-3 or TRBV12-4 and TRBJ2-2, with unresolved D. The CDR3 has 15 amino acids. Trimming cost V 5 bases and J 6 bases, with 16 bases left between them. CDR3 nucleotides: TGTGCCAGCAGTCTCAGAAGAGGAATGGCCGGGGAGCTGTTTTTT. This encodes CASSLRRGMAGELFF.

This clonotype has just one count. V and J are TRBV7-9 and TRBJ1-2; D is uncertain. The CDR3 spans 15 residues. Germline V gene sequence: CDR1 SEHNR, CDR2 FQNEAQ (reference sequence). V was shortened by 1 base and J by 7 bases, with 16 bases between the two germline ends. CDR3 sequence reads: CASSLEAGPSLGYTF. CDR3 sequence (DNA): TGTGCCAGCAGCTTAGAAGCAGGTCCCAGTCTTGGCTACACCTTC. Using reference TRBV7-9 and TRBJ1-2 for the parts outside the CDR3, the full variable domain is DTGVSQNPRHKITKRGQNVTFRCDPISEHNRLYWYRQTLGQGPEFLTYFQNEAQLEKSRLLSDRFSAERPKGSFSTLEIQRTEQGDSAMYLCASSLEAGPSLGYTFGSGTRLTVV.